The sequence of this TCR beta chain was determined in a study of T cell repertoires and HLA-DP antigens. Study findings and constraints: Sorted CD137+ clonality was around 0.38 for both alloantigens, versus roughly 0.04 pre-culture.

TCRdb's table, derived via immunoSEQ multiplex PCR, lists solely in-frame clones and lacks some. The sample contains some 89,000 clones, approximately 86% of which appear only once. In germline, CDR1 is SGHTA, CDR2 FQGNSA. The ends lost 4 bases at V and 5 bases at J; junction bases unmatched: 10. The CDR3 totals 15 residues. A word on this clone: Its antigen is not identified.

The origin of this receptor is a man aged 50 to 60 in good health and CMV-seronegative. The sample was CD4+ T cells from PBMCs. The chain carries TRBV7-2 and TRBJ2-5; 7 bases agree with TRBD2. The CDR3 protein is CASSWGGLGEETQYF. Here the CDR3 DNA reads TGTGCCAGCAGCTGGGGAGGGTTGGGGGAGGAGACCCAGTACTTC.